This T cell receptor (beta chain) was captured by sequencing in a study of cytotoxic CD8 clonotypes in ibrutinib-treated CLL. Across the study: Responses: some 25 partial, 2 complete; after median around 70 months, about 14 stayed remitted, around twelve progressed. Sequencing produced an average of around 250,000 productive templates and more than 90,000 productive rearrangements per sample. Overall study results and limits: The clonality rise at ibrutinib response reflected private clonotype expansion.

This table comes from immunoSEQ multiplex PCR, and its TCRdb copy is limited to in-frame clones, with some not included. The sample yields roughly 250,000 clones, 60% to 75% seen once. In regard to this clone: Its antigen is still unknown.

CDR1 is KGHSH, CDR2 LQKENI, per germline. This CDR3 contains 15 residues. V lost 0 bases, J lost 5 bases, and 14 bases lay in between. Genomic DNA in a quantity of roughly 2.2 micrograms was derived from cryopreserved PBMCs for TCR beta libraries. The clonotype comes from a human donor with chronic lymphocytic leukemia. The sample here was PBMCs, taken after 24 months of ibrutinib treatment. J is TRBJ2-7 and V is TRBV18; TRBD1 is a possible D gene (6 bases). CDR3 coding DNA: TGTGCCAGCTCACCACCGGGTACAGGGACCAACGAGCAGTACTTC. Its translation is CASSPPGTGTNEQYF.